This TCR beta chain was sequenced in a study of T cell clones after liver transplantation. Study in general: Pre-transplant mixed lymphocyte reactions yielded third-party-reactive TCRbeta sequences as comparators for graft-donor-reactive sequences. Apart from a few HCV-positive recipients, transplants were for non-autoimmune, non-viral reasons.

A note on this clone: Its antigen is not identified.

Some clones are missing from TCRdb's copy, which holds only in-frame ones; the method was immunoSEQ multiplex PCR. The profile shows around 60,000 clones, 60% to 80% of them singletons. The germline CDR1 and CDR2 sequences are SGHNT and YYREEE (reference sequence). Unmatched junction bases numbered 8, after V lost 4 bases and J lost 10 bases. The CDR3 is 14 residues long. Study observations and caveats: In two subjects, few donor cells limited the measurable donor-reactive repertoire.

Specimen: CD4+ T cells from blood, collected before liver transplant. This clonotype originated in a human donor who received a liver transplant. V is TRBV5-4 and J is TRBJ2-2; 9 bases agree with TRBD1. DNA of the CDR3: TGTGCCAGCAGCCCAACACAGGGGGCGAAGGAGCTGTTTTTT. The encoded protein is CASSPTQGAKELFF.